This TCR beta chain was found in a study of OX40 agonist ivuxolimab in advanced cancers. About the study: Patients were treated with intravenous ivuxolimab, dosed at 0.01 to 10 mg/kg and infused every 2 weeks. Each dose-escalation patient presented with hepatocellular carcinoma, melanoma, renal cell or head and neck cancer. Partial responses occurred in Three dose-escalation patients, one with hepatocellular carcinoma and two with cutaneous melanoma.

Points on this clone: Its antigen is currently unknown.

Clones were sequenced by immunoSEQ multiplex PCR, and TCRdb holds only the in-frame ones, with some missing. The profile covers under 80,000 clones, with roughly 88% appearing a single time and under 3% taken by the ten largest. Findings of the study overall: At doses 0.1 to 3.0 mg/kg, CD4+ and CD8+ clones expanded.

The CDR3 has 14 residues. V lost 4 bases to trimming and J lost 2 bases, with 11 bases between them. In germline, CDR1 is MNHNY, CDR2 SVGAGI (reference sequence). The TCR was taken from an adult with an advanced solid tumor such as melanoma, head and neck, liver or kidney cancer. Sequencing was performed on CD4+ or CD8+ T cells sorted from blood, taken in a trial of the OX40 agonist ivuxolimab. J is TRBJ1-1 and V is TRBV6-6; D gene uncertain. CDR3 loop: CASSWGGGNTEAFF. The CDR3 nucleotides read TGTGCCAGCAGTTGGGGAGGTGGAAACACTGAAGCTTTCTTT.